The T cell receptor (delta chain) described here comes from a study of DNA immune sequencing with unique molecular identifiers. On the study more broadly: Buffy-coat γδ T cells, enriched immunomagnetically, supplied the sequenced genomic DNA.

In the case of this clone: TCRdb's listed protein matches a much larger clone and diverges from this DNA's translation at residue 24, likely through a read error; the protein shown comes from the DNA.

Genomic DNA underwent 32-plex PCR targeting all 8 TRDV and 4 TRDJ genes. The library had 12-nucleotide UMIs introduced over roughly 3 barcoding cycles, then a second adapter PCR. TCRdb redid clone calling on the multiplex PCR reads using CATT. The sample lists about 1,900 delta-chain clones; under 8% were seen once. The specimen sequenced was gamma-delta T cells from buffy coat blood. The clonotype comes from a human donor in good health.

The CDR3 nucleotides are TGTGCTCTTGGGGAATCGGCCCCCTACCACCCCCCTCACTGGGGGATACGCGGCATACCTCTCGATAAATTCATCTTT. As protein: CALGESAPYHPPHWGIRGIPLDKFIF. The J gene has no call, while the V gene is TRDV1; the table's D call, TRDD3, has no DNA check behind it. Germline V gene lookup returns CDR1 TSWWSYY and CDR2 QGS. The CDR3 length is 26 residues.